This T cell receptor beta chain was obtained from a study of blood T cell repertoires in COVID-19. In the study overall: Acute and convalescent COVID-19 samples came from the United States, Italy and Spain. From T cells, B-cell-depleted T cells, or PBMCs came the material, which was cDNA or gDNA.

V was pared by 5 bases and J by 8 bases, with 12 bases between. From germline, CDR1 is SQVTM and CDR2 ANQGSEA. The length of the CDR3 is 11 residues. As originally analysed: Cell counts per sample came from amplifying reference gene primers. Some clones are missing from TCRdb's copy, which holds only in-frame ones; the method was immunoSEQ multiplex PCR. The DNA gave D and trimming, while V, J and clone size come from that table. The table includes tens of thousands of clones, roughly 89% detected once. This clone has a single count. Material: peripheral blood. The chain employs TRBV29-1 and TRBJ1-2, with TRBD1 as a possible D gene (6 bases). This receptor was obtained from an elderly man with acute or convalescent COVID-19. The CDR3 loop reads CSVSRGEGYTF. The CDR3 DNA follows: TGCAGCGTTAGCAGGGGAGAGGGCTACACCTTC. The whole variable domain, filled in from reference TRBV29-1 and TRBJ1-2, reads SAVISQKPSRDICQRGTSLTIQCQVDSQVTMMFWYRQQPGQSLTLIATANQGSEATYESGFVIDKFPISRPNLTFSTLTVSNMSPEDSSIYLCSVSRGEGYTFGSGTRLTVV.